The clone carrying this T cell receptor (beta chain) was counted only a few times. What it binds is not known. These data belong to a study of pediatric ulcerative colitis. This CDR3 has 16 residues. V lost 2 bases, J lost 1 base, and 2 bases stayed unmatched. Germline V CDR1 and CDR2: SGHNT, YYREEE (reference sequence). Each sample received Survey-level depth of up to 500,000 reads. Assay: immunoSEQ multiplex PCR; the TCRdb copy retains only in-frame clones and omits some. The sample carries 37,000 or so clones, around four fifths recorded once. The study, taken as a whole, reports: Compared with controls, ulcerative colitis showed greater blood-rectum clone sharing. No controls had the two rectal clonotypes shared by ulcerative colitis patients.

The sequenced sample consisted of blood. This chain uses TRBV5-4 with TRBJ2-2; 10 positions agree with TRBD2. The TCR sequence derives from a girl aged 10 to 17 with moderate ulcerative colitis. DNA of the CDR3: TGTGCCAGCAGCTTAGCGGGGGGGCGGAACACCGGGGAGCTGTTTTTT. Protein sequence: CASSLAGGRNTGELFF.